This T cell receptor (beta chain) was recorded in a study of T cells in Graves' hyperthyroidism and ophthalmopathy. Fresh 10 ml peripheral blood yielded PBMCs. Using RNA transcripts as the source, TCR beta CDR3 regions were amplified. First-round RT-PCR targeting the TCR CDR3 was performed with the HTBI primer set. TCRdb re-analysed the multiplex PCR reads in MiXCR, keeping a single row per CDR3 protein. This table has roughly 740,000 distinct CDR3 sequences, 16% appearing once. J lost 5 bases, V lost 1 base, and 3 bases had no gene match. The CDR3 consists of 14 residues. Germline V lookup: CDR1 SGHRS, CDR2 YFSETQ.

The sequenced sample was blood. This chain connects TRBV5-1 to TRBJ2-5; 9 nucleotides align to TRBD2. The clonotype was recovered from a man aged 18 to 30 with Graves' hyperthyroidism. The DNA of the CDR3 is TGCGCCAGCAGCTTGCGCGGGAGGGCGGAGACCCAGTACTTC. Amino acid sequence: CASSLRGRAETQYF.